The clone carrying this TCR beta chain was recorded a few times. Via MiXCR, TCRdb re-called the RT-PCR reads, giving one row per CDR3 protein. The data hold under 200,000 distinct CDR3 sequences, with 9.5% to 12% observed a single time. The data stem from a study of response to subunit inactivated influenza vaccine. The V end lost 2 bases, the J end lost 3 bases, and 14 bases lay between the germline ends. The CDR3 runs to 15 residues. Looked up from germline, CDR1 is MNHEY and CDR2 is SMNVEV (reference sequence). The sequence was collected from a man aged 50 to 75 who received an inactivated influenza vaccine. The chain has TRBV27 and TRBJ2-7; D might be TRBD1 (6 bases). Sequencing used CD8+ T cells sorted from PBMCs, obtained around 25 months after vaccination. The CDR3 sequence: CASSLLQGTNYEQYF. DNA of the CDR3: TGTGCCAGCAGTTTACTCCAGGGGACCAACTACGAGCAGTACTTC.